The 13 T cell receptor beta chains below come from one sample, sequenced in a study of tumor-infiltrating lymphocytes in primary liver carcinoma. Co-extraction yielded RNA and DNA from around 20-30 mg of unsorted bulk tissue. The input was approximately 0.45 ug total RNA; TCR beta cDNA was made from it with a constant-region primer. It was through three nested multiplex PCR rounds of slightly modified ARM-PCR that TCR beta libraries arose. Use of TRBV1-TRBV30 forward primers with a C-beta reverse primer characterized the first two PCR rounds, which lasted ten to eleven cycles each. From the multiplex PCR reads, TCRdb called clonotypes with MiXCR, one entry per CDR3 protein. This sample has just under 45,000 distinct CDR3 sequences; about three quarters occur once, and the top ten carry 19%. Sequenced sample: liver tumor tissue from sampling region 2. Sample subset: tumor region T2, inferior pole. The origin of the receptors is a man in his forties with primary liver carcinoma and hepatitis B virus infection.

With respect to this clonotype: Mismatch with germline at one junction end may stem from a read error. This chain links TRBV6-1 with TRBJ2-1; a possible D gene is TRBD1 (6 bases). The CDR3 contains 17 residues. CDR1 MNHNS and CDR2 SASEGT come from the germline V gene. CDR3 amino acids: CTSNNRLQGTSYNERFF. The CDR3 DNA follows: TGTACCAGCAACAATCGCTTACAGGGAACCTCCTACAATGAGCGGTTCTTC.

With regard to this clonotype: The junction differs from germline at one of its ends, possibly a read error. The CDR3: CVSSQDQLGGDLFF. In DNA form, the CDR3 reads TGTGTCAGCAGCCAAGATCAGCTGGGAGGGGATCTGTTTTTT. This chain connects TRBV4-2 to TRBJ2-2, with TRBD2 matching over 7 bases. From germline, CDR1 is LGHNA and CDR2 YNFKEQ. The CDR3 is made up of 14 amino acids.

Worth noting for this clonotype: The junction and the germline gene differ at one end; a read error may be behind it. The chain is built from TRBV5-6 and TRBJ2-1, with TRBD2 matching over 10 bases. The germline gives CDR1 SGHDT, CDR2 YYEEEE. The CDR3 runs 16 residues. In DNA, the CDR3 is TGTGCCTGCAGCCCATCTGGGAGCGGGAGGGACAATGAGCAGTTCTTC. Its translation: CACSPSGSGRDNEQFF.

This clonotype was seen a handful of times. One end of the junction does not line up with germline, which may come from a read error. This chain links TRBV5-5 with TRBJ2-7, with D unclear. Germline assignment: CDR1 SGHKS and CDR2 YYEKEE (reference sequence). CDR3 length: 15 residues. The CDR3 here is CASSPVAVPLSEQYF. For the CDR3, the DNA is TGCGCCAGCAGCCCAGTGGCAGTTCCCCTCTCCGAGCAGTACTTC.

Details on this clonotype: Mismatch with germline at one junction end may stem from a read error. V is TRBV6-1 and J is TRBJ1-2, with D hard to call. This CDR3 is 12 amino acids long. CDR1 is MNHNS, CDR2 SASEGT, per germline. The CDR3 DNA follows: TGTGCCCGCAGTGCCCCCCTATACAGCTACACCTTC. This sequence encodes CARSAPLYSYTF.

As for this clonotype: Without the conserved terminal phenylalanine or tryptophan, this CDR3 likely stems from a read error. The CDR3: CAGSTDSDTGELFL. The CDR3 bases are TGTGCCGGCAGCACGGACTCGGACACCGGGGAGCTGTTTTTA. This chain links TRBV11-2 with TRBJ2-2; D is perhaps TRBD2 (5 bases). The CDR3 is 14 amino acids. Germline CDR1 is SGHAT and CDR2 is FQNNGV.

As for this clonotype: The junction departs from germline at one end; a sequencing error may be responsible. This chain uses TRBV11-2 with TRBJ2-7; D is unresolved. The CDR3 is 13 amino acids. From germline, CDR1 is SGHAT and CDR2 FQNNGV. CDR3 coding DNA: TGTACCAGCAGCCCTCGACAATCCTATGAGCAGTACTTC. Translated, it gives CTSSPRQSYEQYF.

This clonotype was counted between two and nine times. Possible read error: a much larger clone is one base away. In this CDR3 the conserved last residue, phenylalanine or tryptophan, is missing, so a read error is likely. The genes are TRBV7-9 and TRBJ1-5, with D uncertain. Germline V lookup: CDR1 SEHNR, CDR2 FQNEAQ (reference sequence). Trimming stripped 4 bases from V and 4 bases from J, with 8 bases between. The CDR3 sequence is 13 residues long. CDR3 residues: CASSSGNNQPQHC. Written as DNA, the CDR3 is TGTGCCAGCAGCTCGGGCAATAATCAGCCCCAGCATTGT.

The V call is TRBV29-1, the J call TRBJ1-5; D might be TRBD1 (6 bases). Germline V gene sequence: CDR1 SQVTM, CDR2 ANQGSEA. This CDR3 has 13 residues. The V and J ends lost 6 bases and 11 bases respectively, with 20 bases between them. CDR3 DNA sequence: TGCAGCGTCGGAGGGGGAGCGAATCTGTCCCAGCATTTT. It codes for CSVGGGANLSQHF.

This clonotype was observed a few times. The rearrangement joins TRBV6-1 to TRBJ2-3; TRBD2 matches at 7 bases. This CDR3 has 15 amino acids. J was trimmed by 5 bases and V by 7 bases; bases with no gene match: 12. The V gene's germline CDR1 is MNHNS and CDR2 SASEGT. CDR3 amino acids: CASIPTSRRLDTQYF. CDR3 nucleotide sequence: TGTGCCAGCATTCCGACTAGCAGGAGATTAGATACGCAGTATTTT.

This clonotype was seen a handful of times. At one end the junction does not follow the germline gene, possibly because of a read error. The V gene is TRBV6-1, the J gene TRBJ2-7; 7 nucleotides align to TRBD2. The CDR3 is 17 residues long. Germline-derived CDR1 and CDR2 are MNHNS and SASEGT. CDR3 protein: CTSSGAGRASGSYEQYF. The CDR3 DNA is TGTACCAGCAGTGGAGCGGGGAGGGCTAGTGGCTCCTACGAGCAGTACTTC.

A remark on this clonotype: Its ends do not fully match the called genes, so a read error is possible. This chain uses TRBV5-4 with TRBJ2-5, with D hard to call. The V gene's germline CDR1 is SGHNT and CDR2 YYREEE (reference sequence). The CDR3 length is 14 residues. The CDR3 bases are TGCGCCAGCAGCTTGATAGGGCACCAAGAGACCCAGTACTTC. As protein: CASSLIGHQETQYF.

This clonotype was recorded once. A read error is likely, as this CDR3 ends without the conserved phenylalanine or tryptophan. The gene calls are TRBV5-4 and TRBJ2-3; D might be TRBD1 (5 bases). Germline V CDR1 and CDR2: SGHNT, YYREEE (reference sequence). The CDR3 has 15 amino acids. Trimming stripped 0 bases from V and 3 bases from J, with 11 bases between. DNA for the CDR3: TGTGCCAGCAGCTTGGCAGAAAGGGGTACAGATACGCAGTATCAT. It is translated as CASSLAERGTDTQYH.